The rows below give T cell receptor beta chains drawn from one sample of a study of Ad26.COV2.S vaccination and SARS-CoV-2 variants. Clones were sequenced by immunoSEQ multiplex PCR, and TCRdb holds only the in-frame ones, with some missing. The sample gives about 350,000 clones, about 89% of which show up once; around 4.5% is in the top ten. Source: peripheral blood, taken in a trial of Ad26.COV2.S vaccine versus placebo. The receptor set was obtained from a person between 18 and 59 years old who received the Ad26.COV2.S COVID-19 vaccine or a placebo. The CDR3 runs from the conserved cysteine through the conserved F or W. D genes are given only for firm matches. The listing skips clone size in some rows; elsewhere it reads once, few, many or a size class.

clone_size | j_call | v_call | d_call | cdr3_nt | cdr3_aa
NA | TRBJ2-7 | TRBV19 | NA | TGTGCCAGTAGTGCCTTCTCGGGATCATACGAGCAGTACTTC | CASSAFSGSYEQYF
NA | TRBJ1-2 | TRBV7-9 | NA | TGTGCCAGCAGCTTATCGGGGGTACAGGGCTACACCTTC | CASSLSGVQGYTF
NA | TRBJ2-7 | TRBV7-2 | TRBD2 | TGTGCCAGCAGCAGAACCGGGACTAGCGGCTCCTACGAGCAGTACTTC | CASSRTGTSGSYEQYF
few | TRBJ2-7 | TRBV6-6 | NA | TGTGCCACCACGGGGGGCGGGAGCTACGAGCAGTACTTC | CATTGGGSYEQYF
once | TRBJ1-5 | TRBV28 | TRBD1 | TGTGCCAGCAGTTTATTGTCAGGGGGCGGTCAGCCCCAGCATTTT | CASSLLSGGGQPQHF
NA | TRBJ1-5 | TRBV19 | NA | TGTGCCAGTAGTCGGAACTTCAATCAGCCCCAGCATTTT | CASSRNFNQPQHF
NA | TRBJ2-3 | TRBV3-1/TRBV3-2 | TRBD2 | TGTGCCAGCAGCCAAGATCTACTAGCGGGAGGTCTAGATACGCAGTATTTT | CASSQDLLAGGLDTQYF
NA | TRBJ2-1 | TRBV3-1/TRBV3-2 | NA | TGTGCCAGCAGCCAAGATCCTCAGACCTACAATGAGCAGTTCTTC | CASSQDPQTYNEQFF
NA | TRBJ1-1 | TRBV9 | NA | TGTGCCAGCAGCGCCGTGGGGGGGACAGCTTTCTTT | CASSAVGGTAFF
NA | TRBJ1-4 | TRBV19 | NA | TGTGCCAGTAGAAAGCGGGGGAAGAATGAAAAACTGTTTTTT | CASRKRGKNEKLFF
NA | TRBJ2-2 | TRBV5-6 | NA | TGTGCCAGCAGCTTGTCCGGGGAGCTGTTTTTT | CASSLSGELFF
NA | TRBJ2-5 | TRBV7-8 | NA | TGTGCCAGCTCCCGAAGAGCGGGACAGGTGGAGACCCAGTACTTC | CASSRRAGQVETQYF
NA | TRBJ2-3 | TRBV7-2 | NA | TGTGCCAGCAGCTTAGGAGGTGTGGGCTCGACCACAGATACGCAGTATTTT | CASSLGGVGSTTDTQYF
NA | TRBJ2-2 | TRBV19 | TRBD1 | TGTGCCAGTAGTATTGGGACAGGGTACACCGGGGAGCTGTTTTTT | CASSIGTGYTGELFF
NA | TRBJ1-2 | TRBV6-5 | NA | TGTGCCGCCTTCCGCAGTGGGGAGTCTAACTATGGCTACACCTTC | CAAFRSGESNYGYTF
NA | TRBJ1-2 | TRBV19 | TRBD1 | TGTGCCAGTAGTATAGATCCTATGACAGGGGGCTATGGCTACACCTTC | CASSIDPMTGGYGYTF
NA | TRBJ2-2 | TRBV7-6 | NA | TGTGCCAGCAGCTTAGGAGGGGGAGTAACCGGGGAGCTGTTTTTT | CASSLGGGVTGELFF
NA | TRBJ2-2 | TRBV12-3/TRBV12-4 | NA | TGTGCCAGCAGCAATACAGGGACCGGGGAGCTGTTTTTT | CASSNTGTGELFF
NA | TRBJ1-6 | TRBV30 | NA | TGTGCCTGGAGTAGCGGGTATAATTCACCCCTCCACTTT | CAWSSGYNSPLHF
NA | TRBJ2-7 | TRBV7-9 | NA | TGTGCCAGCAGCTTAGGTGGGCTCTCCTACGAGCAGTACTTC | CASSLGGLSYEQYF
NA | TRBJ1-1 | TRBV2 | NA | TGTGCCAGCAGTCCAGACGGGGGGAACACTGAAGCTTTCTTT | CASSPDGGNTEAFF
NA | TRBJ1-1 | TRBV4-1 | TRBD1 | TGCGCCAGCAGCCTCGCTCCGGGACAGGACACTGAAGCTTTCTTT | CASSLAPGQDTEAFF
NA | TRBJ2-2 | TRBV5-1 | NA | TGCGCCAGCAGCTTACTAACAGAAAGCACCGGGGAGCTGTTTTTT | CASSLLTESTGELFF
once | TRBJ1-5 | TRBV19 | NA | TGTGCCAGTACTCAAGGGTATCAGCCCCAGCATTTT | CASTQGYQPQHF
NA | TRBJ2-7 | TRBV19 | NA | TGTGCCAGTAGCACCGACAACTACGAGCAGTACTTC | CASSTDNYEQYF
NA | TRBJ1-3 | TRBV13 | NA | TGTGCCAGCAGCTTACGACGCAGCGGGGGAAACACCATATATTTT | CASSLRRSGGNTIYF
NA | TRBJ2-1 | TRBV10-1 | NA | TGCGCCAGCAGTGATGTCGATGGTCAGCCCGATGAGCAGTTCTTC | CASSDVDGQPDEQFF
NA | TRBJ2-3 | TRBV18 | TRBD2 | TGTGCCAGCTCACGGGGACTAGCGGGAGCATTTCCCCGCACAGATACGCAGTATTTT | CASSRGLAGAFPRTDTQYF
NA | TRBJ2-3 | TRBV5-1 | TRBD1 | TGCGCCAGCAGCTTGGACAGGGGTAGCACAGATACGCAGTATTTT | CASSLDRGSTDTQYF
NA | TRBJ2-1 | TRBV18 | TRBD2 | TGTGCCAGCTCACCACCGACTAGCGGGAGTCTAAATGAGCAGTTCTTC | CASSPPTSGSLNEQFF